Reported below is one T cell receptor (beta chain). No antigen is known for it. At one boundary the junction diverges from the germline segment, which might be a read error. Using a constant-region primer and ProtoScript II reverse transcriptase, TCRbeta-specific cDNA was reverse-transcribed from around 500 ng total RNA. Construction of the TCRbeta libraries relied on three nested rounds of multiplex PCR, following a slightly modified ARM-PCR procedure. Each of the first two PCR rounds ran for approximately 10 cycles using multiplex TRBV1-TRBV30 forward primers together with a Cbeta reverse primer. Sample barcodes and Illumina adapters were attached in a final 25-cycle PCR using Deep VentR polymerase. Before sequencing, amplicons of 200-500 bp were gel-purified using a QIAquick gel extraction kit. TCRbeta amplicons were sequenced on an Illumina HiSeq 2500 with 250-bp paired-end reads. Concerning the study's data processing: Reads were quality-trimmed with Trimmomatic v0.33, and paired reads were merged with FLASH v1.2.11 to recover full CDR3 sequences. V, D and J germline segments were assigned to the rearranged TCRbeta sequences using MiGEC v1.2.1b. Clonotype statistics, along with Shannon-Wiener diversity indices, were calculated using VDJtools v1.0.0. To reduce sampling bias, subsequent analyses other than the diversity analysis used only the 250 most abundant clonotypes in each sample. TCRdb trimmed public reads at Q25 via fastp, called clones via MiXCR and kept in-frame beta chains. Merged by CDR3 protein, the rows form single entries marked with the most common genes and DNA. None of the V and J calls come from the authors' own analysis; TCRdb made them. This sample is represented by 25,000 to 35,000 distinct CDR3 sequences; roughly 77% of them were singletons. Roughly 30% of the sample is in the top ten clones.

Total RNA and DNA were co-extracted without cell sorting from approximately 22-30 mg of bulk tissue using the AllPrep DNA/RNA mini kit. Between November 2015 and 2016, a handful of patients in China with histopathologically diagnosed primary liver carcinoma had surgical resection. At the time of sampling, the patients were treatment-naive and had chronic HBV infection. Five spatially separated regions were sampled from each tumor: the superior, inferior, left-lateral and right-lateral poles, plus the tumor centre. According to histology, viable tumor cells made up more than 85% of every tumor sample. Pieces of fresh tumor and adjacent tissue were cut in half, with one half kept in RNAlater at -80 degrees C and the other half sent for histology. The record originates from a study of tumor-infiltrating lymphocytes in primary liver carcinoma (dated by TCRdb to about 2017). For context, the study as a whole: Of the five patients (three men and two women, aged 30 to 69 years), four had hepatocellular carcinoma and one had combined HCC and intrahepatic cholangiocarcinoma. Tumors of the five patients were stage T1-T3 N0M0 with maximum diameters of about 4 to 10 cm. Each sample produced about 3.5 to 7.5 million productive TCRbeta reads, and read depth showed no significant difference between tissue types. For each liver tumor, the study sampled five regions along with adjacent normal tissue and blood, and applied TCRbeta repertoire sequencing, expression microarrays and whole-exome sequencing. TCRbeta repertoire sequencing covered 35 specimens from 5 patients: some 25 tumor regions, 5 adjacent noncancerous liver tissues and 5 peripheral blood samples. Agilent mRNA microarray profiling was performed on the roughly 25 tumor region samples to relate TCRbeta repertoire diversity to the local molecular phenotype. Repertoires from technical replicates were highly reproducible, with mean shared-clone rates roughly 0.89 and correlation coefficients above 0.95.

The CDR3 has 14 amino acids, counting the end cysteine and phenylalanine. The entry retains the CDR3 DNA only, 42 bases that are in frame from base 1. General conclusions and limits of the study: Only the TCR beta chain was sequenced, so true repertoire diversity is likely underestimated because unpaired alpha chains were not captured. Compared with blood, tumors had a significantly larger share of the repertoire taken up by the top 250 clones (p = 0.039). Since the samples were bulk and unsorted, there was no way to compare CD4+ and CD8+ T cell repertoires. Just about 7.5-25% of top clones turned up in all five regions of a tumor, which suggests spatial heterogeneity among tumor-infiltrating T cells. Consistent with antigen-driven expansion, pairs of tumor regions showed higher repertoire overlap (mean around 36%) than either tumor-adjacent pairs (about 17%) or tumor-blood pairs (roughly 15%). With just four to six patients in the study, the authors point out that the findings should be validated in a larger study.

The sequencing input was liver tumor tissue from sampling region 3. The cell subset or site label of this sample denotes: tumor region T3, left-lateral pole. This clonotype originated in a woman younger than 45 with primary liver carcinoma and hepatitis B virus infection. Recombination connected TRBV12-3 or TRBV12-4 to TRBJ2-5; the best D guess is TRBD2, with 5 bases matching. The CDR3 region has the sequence CTSSNTDSQETQYF. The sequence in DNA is TGTACCAGCAGTAACACGGACTCCCAAGAGACCCAGTACTTC.